The clone carrying this T cell receptor (beta chain) was counted a single time. The antigen is undetermined. The sample comes from a study of cytomegalovirus exposure and HLA in healthy donors. The germline CDR1 and CDR2 sequences are SGHDN and FVKESK. The CDR3 has 13 residues. Deletions cut 3 bases from V and 8 bases from J, with 10 bases between. Points from the study as a whole: In a later analysis, the majority of CMV-associated beta chains seemingly showed HLA restriction. Some public TCRs appeared in many individuals, while most sequences were rare. The classifier reportedly diagnosed cytomegalovirus status with high specificity and sensitivity. Differences between HLA loci emerged in a later analysis of TCR association rates, with DRB1 most and HLA-C fewest.

In the PCR, 60 Vbeta and 13 Jbeta primers were used. Sequencing used immunoSEQ multiplex PCR; TCRdb keeps in-frame clones, though not all of them. The data show 150,000 to 200,000 clones, roughly 74% seen once. This rearrangement joins TRBV14 to TRBJ2-2; no clear D. This clonotype originated in a woman between 35 and 50 years old in good health and CMV-seropositive. Sequences were obtained from PBMCs. CDR3 sequence: CASSQPYSGELFF. The CDR3 coding sequence is TGTGCCAGCAGCCAGCCCTATTCTGGGGAGCTGTTTTTT.